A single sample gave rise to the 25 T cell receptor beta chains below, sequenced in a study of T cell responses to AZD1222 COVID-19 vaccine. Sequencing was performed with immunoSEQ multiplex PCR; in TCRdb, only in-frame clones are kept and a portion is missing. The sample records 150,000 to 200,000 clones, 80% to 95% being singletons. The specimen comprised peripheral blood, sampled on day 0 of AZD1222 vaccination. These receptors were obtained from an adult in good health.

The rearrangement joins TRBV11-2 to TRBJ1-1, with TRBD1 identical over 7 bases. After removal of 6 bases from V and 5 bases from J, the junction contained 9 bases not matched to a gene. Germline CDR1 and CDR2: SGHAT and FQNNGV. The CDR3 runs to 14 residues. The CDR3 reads CASSQQGGGTEAFF. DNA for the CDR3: TGTGCCAGCAGTCAGCAAGGGGGCGGAACTGAAGCTTTCTTT.

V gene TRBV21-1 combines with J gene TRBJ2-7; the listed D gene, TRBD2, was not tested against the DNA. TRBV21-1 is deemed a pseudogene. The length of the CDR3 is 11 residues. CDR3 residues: CASSKRYEQYF. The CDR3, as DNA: TGTGCCAGCAGTAAACGCTACGAGCAGTACTTC.

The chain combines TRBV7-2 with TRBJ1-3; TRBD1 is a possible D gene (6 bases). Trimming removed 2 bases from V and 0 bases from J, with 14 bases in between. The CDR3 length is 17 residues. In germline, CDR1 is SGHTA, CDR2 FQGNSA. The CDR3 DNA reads TGTGCCAGCAGCTTATCACAGGGTGCTGCCTCTGGAAACACCATATATTTT. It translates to CASSLSQGAASGNTIYF.

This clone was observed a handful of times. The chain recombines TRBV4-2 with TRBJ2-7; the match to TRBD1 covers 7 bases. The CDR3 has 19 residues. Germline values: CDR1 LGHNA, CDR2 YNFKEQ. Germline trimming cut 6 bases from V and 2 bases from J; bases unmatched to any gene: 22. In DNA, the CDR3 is TGTGCCAGCAGTAACACTGAGGGCTTACAGGGGCGACTACCCTACGAGCAGTACTTC. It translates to CASSNTEGLQGRLPYEQYF.

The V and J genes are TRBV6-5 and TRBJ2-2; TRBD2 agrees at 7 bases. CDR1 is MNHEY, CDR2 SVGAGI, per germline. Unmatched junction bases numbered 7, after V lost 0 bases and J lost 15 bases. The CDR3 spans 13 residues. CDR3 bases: TGTGCCAGCAGTTACTCGGGTCAGGGAGGGTTGTTTTTT. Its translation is CASSYSGQGGLFF.

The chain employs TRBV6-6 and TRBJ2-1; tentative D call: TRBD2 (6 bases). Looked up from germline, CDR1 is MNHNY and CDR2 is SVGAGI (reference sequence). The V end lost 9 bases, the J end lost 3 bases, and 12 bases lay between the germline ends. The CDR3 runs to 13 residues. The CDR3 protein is CASSPRGYNEQFF. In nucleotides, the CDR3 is TGTGCCAGTTCCCCGCGGGGCTACAATGAGCAGTTCTTC.

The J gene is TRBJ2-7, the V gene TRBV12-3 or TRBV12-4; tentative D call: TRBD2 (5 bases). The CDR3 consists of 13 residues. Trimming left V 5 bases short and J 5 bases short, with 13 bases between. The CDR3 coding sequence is TGTGCCAGCAGTCCAGCGGTCCCCCACGAGCAGTACTTC. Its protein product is CASSPAVPHEQYF.

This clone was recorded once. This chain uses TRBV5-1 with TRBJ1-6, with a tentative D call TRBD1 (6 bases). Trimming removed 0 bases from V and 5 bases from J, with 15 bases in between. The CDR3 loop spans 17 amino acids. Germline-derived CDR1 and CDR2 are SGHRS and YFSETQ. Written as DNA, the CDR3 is TGCGCCAGCAGCTTGGATTCTACAGGGCTGAATAATTCACCCCTCCACTTT. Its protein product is CASSLDSTGLNNSPLHF.

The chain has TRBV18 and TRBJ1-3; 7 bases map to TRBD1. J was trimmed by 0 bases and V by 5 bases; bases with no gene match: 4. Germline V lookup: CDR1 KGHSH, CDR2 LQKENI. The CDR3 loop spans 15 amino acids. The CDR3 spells CASSRDSNSGNTIYF. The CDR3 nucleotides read TGTGCCAGCTCAAGGGACAGTAACTCTGGAAACACCATATATTTT.

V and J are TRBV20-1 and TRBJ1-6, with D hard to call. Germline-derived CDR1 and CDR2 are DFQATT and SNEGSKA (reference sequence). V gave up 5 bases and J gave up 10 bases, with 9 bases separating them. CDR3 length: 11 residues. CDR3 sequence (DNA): TGCAGTGCTTCGGCCGCCTCACCCCTCCACTTT. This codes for CSASAASPLHF.

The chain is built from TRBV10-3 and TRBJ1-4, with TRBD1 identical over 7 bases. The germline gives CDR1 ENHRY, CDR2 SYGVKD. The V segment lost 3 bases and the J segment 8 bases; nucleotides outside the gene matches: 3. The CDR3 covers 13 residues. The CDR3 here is CAISDKGGEKLFF. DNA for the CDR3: TGTGCCATCAGTGACAAAGGGGGCGAAAAACTGTTTTTT.

CDR3 residues: CASSLPPGLAADTQYF. The CDR3 DNA reads as TGTGCCAGCTCACTTCCCCCGGGACTAGCCGCAGATACGCAGTATTTT. The chain uses TRBV18 and TRBJ2-3; 9 bases map to TRBD2. Germline lookup yields CDR1 KGHSH and CDR2 LQKENI. V lost 4 bases and J lost 4; bases outside the gene matches: 9. The CDR3 has 16 amino acids.

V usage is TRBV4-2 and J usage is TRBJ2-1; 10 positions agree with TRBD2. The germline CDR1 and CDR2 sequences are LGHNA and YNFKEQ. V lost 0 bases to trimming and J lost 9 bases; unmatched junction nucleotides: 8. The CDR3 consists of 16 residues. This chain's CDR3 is CASSQEASGRGGEQFF. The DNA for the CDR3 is TGTGCCAGCAGCCAAGAGGCTAGCGGGAGAGGGGGTGAGCAGTTCTTC.

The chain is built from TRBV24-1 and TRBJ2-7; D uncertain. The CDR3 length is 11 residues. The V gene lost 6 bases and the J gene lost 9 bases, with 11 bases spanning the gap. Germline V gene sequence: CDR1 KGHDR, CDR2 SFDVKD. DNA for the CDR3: TGTGCCACCAGTCACGGGTCCAGGCAGTACTTC. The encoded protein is CATSHGSRQYF.

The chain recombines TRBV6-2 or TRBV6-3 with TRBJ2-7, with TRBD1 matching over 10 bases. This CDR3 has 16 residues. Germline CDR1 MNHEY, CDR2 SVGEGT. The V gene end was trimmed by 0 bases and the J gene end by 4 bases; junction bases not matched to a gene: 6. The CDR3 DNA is TGTGCCAGCAGTTACTCCGGGACAGGGGTCTTATACGAGCAGTACTTC. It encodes CASSYSGTGVLYEQYF.

CDR3 sequence (DNA): TGTGCCAGCAGCTTACAGGGGGCGGGGGAGACCCAGTACTTC. Protein: CASSLQGAGETQYF. The gene calls are TRBV5-4 and TRBJ2-5; TRBD1 matches 9 bases. The V segment lost 2 bases and the J segment 5 bases; nucleotides outside the gene matches: 4. Germline V CDR1 and CDR2: SGHNT, YYREEE (reference sequence). There are 14 residues in the CDR3.

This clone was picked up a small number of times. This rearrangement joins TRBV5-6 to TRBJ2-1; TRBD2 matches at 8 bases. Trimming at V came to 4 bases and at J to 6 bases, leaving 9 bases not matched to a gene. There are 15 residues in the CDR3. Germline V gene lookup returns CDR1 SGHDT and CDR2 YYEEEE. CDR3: CASSPERGIINEQFF. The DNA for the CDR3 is TGTGCCAGCAGCCCTGAGCGGGGGATAATCAATGAGCAGTTCTTC.

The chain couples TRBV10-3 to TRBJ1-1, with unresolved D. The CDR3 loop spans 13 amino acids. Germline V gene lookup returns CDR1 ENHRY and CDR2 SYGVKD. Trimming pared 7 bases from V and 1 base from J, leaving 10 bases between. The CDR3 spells CAITPNRNTEAFF. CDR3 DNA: TGTGCCATCACCCCCAACCGGAACACTGAAGCTTTCTTT.

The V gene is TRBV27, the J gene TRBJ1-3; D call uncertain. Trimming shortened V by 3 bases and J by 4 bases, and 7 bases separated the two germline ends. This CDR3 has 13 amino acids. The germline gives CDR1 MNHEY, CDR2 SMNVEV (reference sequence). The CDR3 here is CASSFSRGNTIYF. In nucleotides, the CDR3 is TGTGCCAGCAGTTTTTCACGAGGAAACACCATATATTTT.

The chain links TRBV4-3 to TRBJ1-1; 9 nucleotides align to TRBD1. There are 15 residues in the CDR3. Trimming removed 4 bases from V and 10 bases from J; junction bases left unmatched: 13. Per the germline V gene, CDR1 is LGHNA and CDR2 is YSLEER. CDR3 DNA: TGCGCCAGCAGCCCAGACAGCCGAGACAGGGGGGCAGCTTTCTTT. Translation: CASSPDSRDRGAAFF.

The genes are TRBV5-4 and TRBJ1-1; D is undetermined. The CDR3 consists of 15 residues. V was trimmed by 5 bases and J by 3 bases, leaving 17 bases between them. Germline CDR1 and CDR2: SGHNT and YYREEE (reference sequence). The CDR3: CASSPGPETHTEAFF. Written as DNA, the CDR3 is TGTGCCAGCAGTCCGGGCCCGGAGACTCACACTGAAGCTTTCTTT. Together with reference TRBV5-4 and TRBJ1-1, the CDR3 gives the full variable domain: ETGVTQSPTHLIKTRGQQVTLRCSSQSGHNTVSWYQQALGQGPQFIFQYYREEENGRGNFPPRFSGLQFPNYSSELNVNALELDDSALYLCASSPGPETHTEAFFGQGTRLTVV.

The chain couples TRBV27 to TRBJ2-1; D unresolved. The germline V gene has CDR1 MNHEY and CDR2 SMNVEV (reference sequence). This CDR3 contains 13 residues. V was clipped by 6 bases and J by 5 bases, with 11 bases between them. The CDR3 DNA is TGTGCCAGCAGCCGAGTGGGTAACAATGAGCAGTTCTTC. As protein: CASSRVGNNEQFF.

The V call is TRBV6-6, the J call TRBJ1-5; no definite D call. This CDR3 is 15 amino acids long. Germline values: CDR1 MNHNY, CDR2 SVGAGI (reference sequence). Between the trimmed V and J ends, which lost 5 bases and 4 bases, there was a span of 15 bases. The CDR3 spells CASSDEVLGNQPQHF. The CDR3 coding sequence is TGTGCCAGCAGTGACGAGGTCCTCGGAAATCAGCCCCAGCATTTT.

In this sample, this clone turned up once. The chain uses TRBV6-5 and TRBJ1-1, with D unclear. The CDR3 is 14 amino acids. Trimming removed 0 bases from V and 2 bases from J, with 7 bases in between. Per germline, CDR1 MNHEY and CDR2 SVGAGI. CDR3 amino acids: CASSYSFANTEAFF. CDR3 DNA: TGTGCCAGCAGTTACTCGTTCGCAAACACTGAAGCTTTCTTT.

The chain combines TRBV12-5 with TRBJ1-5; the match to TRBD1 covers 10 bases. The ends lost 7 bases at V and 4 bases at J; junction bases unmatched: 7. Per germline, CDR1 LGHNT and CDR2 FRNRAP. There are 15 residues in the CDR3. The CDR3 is CASAAGTGVNQPQHF. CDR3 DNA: TGTGCTAGTGCCGCCGGGACAGGGGTGAATCAGCCCCAGCATTTT.